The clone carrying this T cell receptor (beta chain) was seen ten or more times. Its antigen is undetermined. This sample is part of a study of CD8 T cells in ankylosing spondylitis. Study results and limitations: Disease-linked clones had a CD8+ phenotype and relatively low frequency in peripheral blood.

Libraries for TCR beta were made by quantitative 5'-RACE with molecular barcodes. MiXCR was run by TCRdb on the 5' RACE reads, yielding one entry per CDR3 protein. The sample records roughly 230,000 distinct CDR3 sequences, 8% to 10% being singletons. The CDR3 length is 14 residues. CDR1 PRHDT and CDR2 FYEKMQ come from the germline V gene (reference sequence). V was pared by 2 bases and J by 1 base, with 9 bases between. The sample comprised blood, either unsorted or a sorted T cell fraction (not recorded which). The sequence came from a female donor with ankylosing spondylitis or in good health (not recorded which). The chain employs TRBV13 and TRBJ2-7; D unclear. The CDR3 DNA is TGTGCCAGCAGCTTATCCGGAGATTCCTACGAGCAGTACTTC. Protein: CASSLSGDSYEQYF.